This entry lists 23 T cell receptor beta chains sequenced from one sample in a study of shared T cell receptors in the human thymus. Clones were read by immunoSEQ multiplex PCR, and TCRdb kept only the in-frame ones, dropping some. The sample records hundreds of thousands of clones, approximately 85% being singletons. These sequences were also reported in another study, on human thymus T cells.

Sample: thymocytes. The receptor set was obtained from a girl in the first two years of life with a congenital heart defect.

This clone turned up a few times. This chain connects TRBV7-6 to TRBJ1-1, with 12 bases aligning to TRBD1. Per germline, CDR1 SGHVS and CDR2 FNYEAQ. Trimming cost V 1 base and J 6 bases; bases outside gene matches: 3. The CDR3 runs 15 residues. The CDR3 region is CASSLDGTGGPEAFF. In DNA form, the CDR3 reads TGTGCCAGCAGCTTAGATGGGACAGGGGGCCCTGAAGCTTTCTTT. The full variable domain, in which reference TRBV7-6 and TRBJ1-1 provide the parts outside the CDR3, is GAGVSQSPRYKVTKRGQDVALRCDPISGHVSLYWYRQALGQGPEFLTYFNYEAQQDKSGLPNDRFSAERPEGSISTLTIQRTEQRDSAMYRCASSLDGTGGPEAFFGQGTRLTVV.

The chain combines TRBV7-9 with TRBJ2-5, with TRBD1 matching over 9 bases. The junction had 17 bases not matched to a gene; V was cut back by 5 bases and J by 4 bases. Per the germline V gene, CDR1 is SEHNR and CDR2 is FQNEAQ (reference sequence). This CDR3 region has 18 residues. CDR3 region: CASSRKPPGQGGIETQYF. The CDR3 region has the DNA TGTGCCAGCAGCCGTAAACCACCGGGACAGGGCGGGATAGAGACCCAGTACTTC.

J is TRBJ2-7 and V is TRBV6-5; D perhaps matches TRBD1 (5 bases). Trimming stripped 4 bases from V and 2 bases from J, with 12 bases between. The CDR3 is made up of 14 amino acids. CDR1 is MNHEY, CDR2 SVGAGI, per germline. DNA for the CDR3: TGTGCCAGCAGTTCCGATGACAGACCCTACGAGCAGTACTTC. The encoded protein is CASSSDDRPYEQYF.

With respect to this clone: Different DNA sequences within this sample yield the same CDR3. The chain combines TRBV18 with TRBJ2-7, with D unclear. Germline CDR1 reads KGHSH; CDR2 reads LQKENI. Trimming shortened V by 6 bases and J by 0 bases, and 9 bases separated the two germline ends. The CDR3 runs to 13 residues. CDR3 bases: TGTGCCAGCTCGCAACCGAGCTCCTACGAGCAGTACTTC. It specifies CASSQPSSYEQYF. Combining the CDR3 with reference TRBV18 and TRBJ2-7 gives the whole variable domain NAGVMQNPRHLVRRRGQEARLRCSPMKGHSHVYWYRQLPEEGLKFMVYLQKENIIDESGMPKERFSAEFPKEGPSILRIQQVVRGDSAAYFCASSQPSSYEQYFGPGTRLTVT.

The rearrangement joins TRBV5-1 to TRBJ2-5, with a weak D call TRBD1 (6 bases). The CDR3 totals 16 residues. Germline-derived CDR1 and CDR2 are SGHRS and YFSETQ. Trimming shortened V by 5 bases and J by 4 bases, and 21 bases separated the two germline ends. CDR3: CASSIRDTQRGETQYF. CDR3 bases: TGCGCCAGCAGTATACGGGACACCCAAAGGGGAGAGACCCAGTACTTC.

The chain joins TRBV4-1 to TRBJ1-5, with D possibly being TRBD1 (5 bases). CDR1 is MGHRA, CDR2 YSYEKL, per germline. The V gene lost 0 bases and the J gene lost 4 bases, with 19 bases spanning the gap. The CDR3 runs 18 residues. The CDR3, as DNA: TGCGCCAGCAGCCAAGAATTAGCAGGGCCCAAATTAAATCAGCCCCAGCATTTT. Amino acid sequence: CASSQELAGPKLNQPQHF.

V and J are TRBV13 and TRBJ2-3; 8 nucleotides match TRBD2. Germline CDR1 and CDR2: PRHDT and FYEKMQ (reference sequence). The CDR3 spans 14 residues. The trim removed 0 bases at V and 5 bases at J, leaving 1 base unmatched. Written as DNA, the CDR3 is TGTGCCAGCAGCTTAGGGCTAGCGGGAGATACGCAGTATTTT. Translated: CASSLGLAGDTQYF.

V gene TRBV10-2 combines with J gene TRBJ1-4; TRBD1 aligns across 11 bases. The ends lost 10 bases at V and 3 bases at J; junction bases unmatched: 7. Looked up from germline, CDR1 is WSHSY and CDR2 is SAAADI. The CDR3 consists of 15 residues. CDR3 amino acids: CATGQGAIPNEKLFF. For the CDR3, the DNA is TGCGCCACCGGACAGGGGGCGATACCTAATGAAAAACTGTTTTTT.

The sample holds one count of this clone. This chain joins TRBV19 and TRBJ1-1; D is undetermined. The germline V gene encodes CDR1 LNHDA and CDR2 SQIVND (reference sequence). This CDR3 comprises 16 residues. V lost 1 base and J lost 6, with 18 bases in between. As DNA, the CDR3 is TGTGCCAGTAGTATAGTGAGAGCAGGAACCCAGGCTGAAGCTTTCTTT. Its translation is CASSIVRAGTQAEAFF.

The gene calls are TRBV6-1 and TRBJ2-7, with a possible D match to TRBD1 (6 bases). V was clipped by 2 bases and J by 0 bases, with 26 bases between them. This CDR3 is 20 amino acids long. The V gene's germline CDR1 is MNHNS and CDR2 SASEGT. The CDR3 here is CASSEPGSRHRAKSSYEQYF. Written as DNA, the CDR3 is TGTGCCAGCAGTGAACCGGGTAGTAGGCACAGGGCCAAAAGCTCCTACGAGCAGTACTTC.

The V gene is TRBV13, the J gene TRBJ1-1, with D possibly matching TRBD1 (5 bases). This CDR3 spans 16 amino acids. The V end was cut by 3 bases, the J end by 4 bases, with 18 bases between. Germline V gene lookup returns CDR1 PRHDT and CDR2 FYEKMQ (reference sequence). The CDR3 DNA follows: TGTGCCAGCAGCTTGGGGCAGGGCGAGGCCGCCACTGAAGCTTTCTTT. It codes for CASSLGQGEAATEAFF.

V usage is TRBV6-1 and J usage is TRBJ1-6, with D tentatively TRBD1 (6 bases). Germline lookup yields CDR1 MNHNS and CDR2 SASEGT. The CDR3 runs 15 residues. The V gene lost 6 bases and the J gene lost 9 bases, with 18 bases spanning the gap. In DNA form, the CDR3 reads TGTGCCAGCAGGGGCGGACAGAGAAGGAGTTCACCCCTCCACTTT. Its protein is CASRGGQRRSSPLHF.

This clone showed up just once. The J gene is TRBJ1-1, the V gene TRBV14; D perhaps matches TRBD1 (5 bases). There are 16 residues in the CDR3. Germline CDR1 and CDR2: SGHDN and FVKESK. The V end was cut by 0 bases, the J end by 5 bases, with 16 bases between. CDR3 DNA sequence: TGTGCCAGCAGCCAAGACGGGCTCAGGGTGGTGACTGAAGCTTTCTTT. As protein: CASSQDGLRVVTEAFF.

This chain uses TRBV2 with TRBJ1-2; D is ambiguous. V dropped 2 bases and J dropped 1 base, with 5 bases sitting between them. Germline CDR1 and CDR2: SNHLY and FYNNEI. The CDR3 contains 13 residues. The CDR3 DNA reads TGTGCCAGCAGTGAACGGGATAACTATGGCTACACCTTC. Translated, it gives CASSERDNYGYTF. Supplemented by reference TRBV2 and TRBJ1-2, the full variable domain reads EPEVTQTPSHQVTQMGQEVILRCVPISNHLYFYWYRQILGQKVEFLVSFYNNEISEKSEIFDDQFSVERPDGSNFTLKIRSTKLEDSAMYFCASSERDNYGYTFGSGTRLTVV.

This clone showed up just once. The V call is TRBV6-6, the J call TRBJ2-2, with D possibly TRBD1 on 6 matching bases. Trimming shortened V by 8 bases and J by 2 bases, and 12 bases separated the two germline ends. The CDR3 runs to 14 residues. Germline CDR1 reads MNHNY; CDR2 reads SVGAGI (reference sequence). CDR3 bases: TGTGCCAGCGGGACAATATCTAACACCGGGGAGCTGTTTTTT. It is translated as CASGTISNTGELFF.

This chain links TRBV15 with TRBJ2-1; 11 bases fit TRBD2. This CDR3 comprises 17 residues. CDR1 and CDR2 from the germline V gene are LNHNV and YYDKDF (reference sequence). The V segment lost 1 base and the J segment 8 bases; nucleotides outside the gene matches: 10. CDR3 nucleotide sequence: TGTGCCACCAGCAGAGCGTATAGCGGGGGGGCTGGATATGAGCAGTTCTTC. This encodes CATSRAYSGGAGYEQFF.

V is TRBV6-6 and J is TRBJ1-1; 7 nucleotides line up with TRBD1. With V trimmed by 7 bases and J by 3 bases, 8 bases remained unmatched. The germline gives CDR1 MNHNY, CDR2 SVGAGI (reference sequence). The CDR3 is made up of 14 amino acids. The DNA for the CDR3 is TGTGCCAGCAACCCAGGGGGTGCGTACACTGAAGCTTTCTTT. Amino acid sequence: CASNPGGAYTEAFF.

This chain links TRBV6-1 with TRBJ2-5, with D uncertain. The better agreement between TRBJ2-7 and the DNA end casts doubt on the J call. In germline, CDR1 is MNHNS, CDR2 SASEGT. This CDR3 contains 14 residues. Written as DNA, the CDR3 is TGTGCCAGCAGTGAAGCCCTGCATGCCTACGAGCAGTACTTC. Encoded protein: CASSEALHAYEQYF.

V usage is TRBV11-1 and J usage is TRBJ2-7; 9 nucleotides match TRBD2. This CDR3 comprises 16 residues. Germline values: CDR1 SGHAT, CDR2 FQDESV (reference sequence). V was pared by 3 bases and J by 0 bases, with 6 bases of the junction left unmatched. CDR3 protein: CASSLKAGGYSYEQYF. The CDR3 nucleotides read TGTGCCAGCAGCTTGAAAGCGGGGGGCTACTCCTACGAGCAGTACTTC.

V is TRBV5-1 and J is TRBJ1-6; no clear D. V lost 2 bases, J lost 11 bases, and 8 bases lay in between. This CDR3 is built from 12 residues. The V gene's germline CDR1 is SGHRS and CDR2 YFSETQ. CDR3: CASSFMGAPLHF. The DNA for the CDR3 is TGCGCCAGCAGCTTTATGGGAGCACCCCTCCACTTT.

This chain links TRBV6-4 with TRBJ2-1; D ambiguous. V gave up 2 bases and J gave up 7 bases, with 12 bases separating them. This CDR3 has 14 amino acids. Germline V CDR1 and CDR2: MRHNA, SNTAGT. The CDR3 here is CASSDPRFGNEQFF. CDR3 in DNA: TGTGCCAGCAGTGACCCTAGGTTCGGGAATGAGCAGTTCTTC.

This CDR3 reads CASSFRVREAGGEETDTQYF. CDR3 DNA sequence: TGTGCCAGCAGCTTTCGAGTTCGTGAAGCAGGGGGCGAAGAGACAGATACGCAGTATTTT. V and J are TRBV5-4 and TRBJ2-3; the match to TRBD1 covers 8 bases. In germline, CDR1 is SGHNT, CDR2 YYREEE (reference sequence). This CDR3 spans 20 amino acids. Trimming took 2 bases from V and 3 from J; bases not matched to a gene: 20.

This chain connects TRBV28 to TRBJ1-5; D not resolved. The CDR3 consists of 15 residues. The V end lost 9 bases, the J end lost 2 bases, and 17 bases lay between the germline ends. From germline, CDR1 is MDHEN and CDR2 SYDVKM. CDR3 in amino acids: CASNHAEPGNQPQHF. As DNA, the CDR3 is TGTGCCAGTAACCACGCGGAACCAGGCAATCAGCCCCAGCATTTT. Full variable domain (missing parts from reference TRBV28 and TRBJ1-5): DVKVTQSSRYLVKRTGEKVFLECVQDMDHENMFWYRQDPGLGLRLIYFSYDVKMKEKGDIPEGYSVSREKKERFSLILESASTNQTSMYLCASNHAEPGNQPQHFGDGTRLSIL.